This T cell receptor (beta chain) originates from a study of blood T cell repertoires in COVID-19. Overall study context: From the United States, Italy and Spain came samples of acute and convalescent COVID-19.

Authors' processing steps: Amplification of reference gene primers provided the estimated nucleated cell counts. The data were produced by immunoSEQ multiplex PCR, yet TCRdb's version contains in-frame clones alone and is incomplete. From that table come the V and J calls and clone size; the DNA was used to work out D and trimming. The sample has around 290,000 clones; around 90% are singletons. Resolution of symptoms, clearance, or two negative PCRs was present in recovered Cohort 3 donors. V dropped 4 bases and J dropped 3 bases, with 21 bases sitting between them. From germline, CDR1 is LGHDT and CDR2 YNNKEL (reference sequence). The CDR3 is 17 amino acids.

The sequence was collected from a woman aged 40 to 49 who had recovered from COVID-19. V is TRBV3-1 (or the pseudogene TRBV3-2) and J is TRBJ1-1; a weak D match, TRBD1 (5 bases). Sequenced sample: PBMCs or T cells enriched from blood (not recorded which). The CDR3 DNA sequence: TGTGCCAGCAGCCGCATGTTGAGGGGCGCGGGGTACACTGAAGCTTTCTTT. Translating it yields CASSRMLRGAGYTEAFF.